This TCR beta chain appears in the sequencing data of a study of T cells after posttransplantation cyclophosphamide. Measured with immunoSEQ multiplex PCR; TCRdb has only the in-frame clones, and not every one. This table holds tens of thousands of clones, approximately 92% found once. CDR3 length equals 18 residues. Trimming removed 3 bases from V and 2 bases from J; junction bases left unmatched: 12. The germline V gene has CDR1 LNHNV and CDR2 YYDKDF (reference sequence). This receptor was taken from a woman aged 30 to 39 in good health and a related stem cell transplant donor. This chain uses TRBV15 with TRBJ2-7; 11 bases agree with TRBD1. The specimen was PBMCs. CDR3 DNA: TGTGCCACCAGCAGCGTCGGACAGGGGGCGTTTTTGGCCTACGAGCAGTACTTC. It encodes CATSSVGQGAFLAYEQYF.